This T cell receptor (beta chain) was captured by sequencing in a study of T cell responses to AZD1222 COVID-19 vaccine. In the study overall: Second-dose schedules of about 4 or about 12 weeks were combined.

General observations from the study: When two AZD1222 doses had been given, Spike-specific TCR breadth and depth rose. Repertoires in all cases were sampled only once the peak T cell response had passed. In the spike-specific TCR repertoire, nearly half reportedly target unmutated variant regions.

The repertoire was sequenced with immunoSEQ multiplex PCR; TCRdb's copy has only in-frame clones and lacks some. The sample carries 110,000 to 150,000 clones, 80% to 95% recorded once. A note on this clone: The antigen is unknown.

The CDR3 spans 17 residues. Trimming removed 5 bases from V and 2 bases from J; junction bases left unmatched: 11. Germline CDR1 SEHNR, CDR2 FQNEAQ (reference sequence). This receptor was obtained from an adult in good health. The chain combines TRBV7-9 with TRBJ1-2; 10 nucleotides agree with TRBD1. Material: peripheral blood, obtained on day 0 of AZD1222 vaccination. DNA for the CDR3: TGTGCCAGCAGCCGGAGCGGACAGGGGGTCAACAACTATGGCTACACCTTC. Amino acids: CASSRSGQGVNNYGYTF.